The 26 T cell receptor beta chains below all came from one sample that was sequenced in a study. One entry per CDR3 protein, called by TCRdb with MiXCR from the 5' RACE reads. The data hold roughly 45,000 distinct CDR3 sequences, with about 32% observed a single time. The sample was tumor-infiltrating memory CD4+ T cells sorted from the breast tumor. Subset specified: memory CD4+ T cells, CD4+CD45RO+CD25-. The receptors derive from a female donor with breast cancer.

The gene calls are TRBV27 and TRBJ2-2; perhaps TRBD1 as D (5 bases). The V end lost 7 bases, the J end lost 0 bases, and 9 bases lay between the germline ends. CDR3 size: 14 residues. CDR1 and CDR2 (germline): MNHEY, SMNVEV (reference sequence). Here the CDR3 reads CASKQAANTGELFF. In nucleotides, the CDR3 is TGTGCCAGCAAACAGGCCGCGAACACCGGGGAGCTGTTTTTT.

This clonotype was counted ten times or more. This sequence joins TRBV4-2 and TRBJ1-5; no clear D gene. The CDR3 is 13 amino acids. Trimming pared 3 bases from V and 7 bases from J, leaving 10 bases between. Per germline, CDR1 LGHNA and CDR2 YNFKEQ. The CDR3 DNA is TGTGCCAGCAGCCACGATCGCGGACAGCCCCAGCATTTT. Translated: CASSHDRGQPQHF.

The sample holds many counts of this clonotype. The CDR3 spells CASNTNTEAFF. In DNA, the CDR3 is TGTGCCAGCAATACGAACACTGAAGCTTTCTTT. The chain joins TRBV28 to TRBJ1-1; D gene ambiguous. The ends were cut back, 7 bases at V and 1 base at J, with 4 bases in the middle. The CDR3 consists of 11 residues. CDR1 and CDR2 from the germline V gene are MDHEN and SYDVKM.

The V gene is TRBV5-1, the J gene TRBJ2-7; 15 nucleotides agree with TRBD2. Germline V gene lookup returns CDR1 SGHRS and CDR2 YFSETQ. The CDR3 runs 16 residues. V shed 4 bases, J shed 5 bases, and the junction held 7 bases outside the gene matches. DNA for the CDR3: TGCGCCAGCAGCCCGGGACTAGCGGGAGGAATGGACGAGCAGTACTTC. Its protein product is CASSPGLAGGMDEQYF.

This clonotype was seen many times. The chain couples TRBV6-5 to TRBJ2-7; tentatively, D is TRBD2 (5 bases). This CDR3 has 13 residues. In germline, CDR1 is MNHEY, CDR2 SVGAGI. Trimming took 6 bases from V and 6 from J, leaving 15 bases between them. CDR3 sequence: CASSLGDWAEQYF. The CDR3 nucleotides read TGTGCCAGCAGCCTCGGGGATTGGGCCGAGCAGTACTTC.

The chain has TRBV18 and TRBJ2-7, with 10 bases aligning to TRBD2. V lost 1 base to trimming and J lost 3 bases; unmatched junction nucleotides: 6. Germline V gene lookup returns CDR1 KGHSH and CDR2 LQKENI. This CDR3 is built from 16 residues. The CDR3 region is CASSPLSSGGHYEQYF. The DNA for the CDR3 is TGTGCCAGCTCACCACTGTCTAGCGGGGGCCACTACGAGCAGTACTTC.

The rearrangement links TRBV5-1 to TRBJ2-2; TRBD2 might be the D (5 bases). This CDR3 is 12 amino acids long. In germline, CDR1 is SGHRS, CDR2 YFSETQ. With 4 bases removed from V and 7 bases from J, the gap between germline ends came to 8 bases. The CDR3 loop reads CASSGTSGELFF. CDR3 nucleotide sequence: TGCGCCAGCAGCGGAACTAGCGGGGAGCTGTTTTTT.

A word on this clonotype: This may stem from a read error, because a much larger clone lies one nucleotide away. J is TRBJ2-1 and V is TRBV27; no clear D. This CDR3 is built from 12 residues. Germline lookup yields CDR1 MNHEY and CDR2 SMNVEV (reference sequence). CDR3 amino acids: CAGSSTRNEQFF. In DNA, the CDR3 is TGTGCCGGCAGCTCAACCAGAAATGAGCAGTTCTTC.

There are a few counts of this clonotype. The chain uses TRBV28 and TRBJ2-5; the D gene could be TRBD1 or TRBD2 (5 bases each). Trimming took 4 bases from V and 4 from J, leaving 16 bases between them. The length of the CDR3 is 15 residues. Looked up from germline, CDR1 is MDHEN and CDR2 is SYDVKM. DNA for the CDR3: TGTGCCAGCAGTTCAACCGGGACCAAGGGAGAGACCCAGTACTTC. Its protein is CASSSTGTKGETQYF. The full variable domain, with the rest looked up from reference TRBV28 and TRBJ2-5, is DVKVTQSSRYLVKRTGEKVFLECVQDMDHENMFWYRQDPGLGLRLIYFSYDVKMKEKGDIPEGYSVSREKKERFSLILESASTNQTSMYLCASSSTGTKGETQYFGPGTRLLVL.

This clonotype was observed at least ten times. The chain joins TRBV5-1 to TRBJ1-6; TRBD1 matches at 10 bases. V shed 5 bases and J 8 bases; nucleotides not matched to a gene: 19. The CDR3 runs 19 residues. In germline, CDR1 is SGHRS, CDR2 YFSETQ. CDR3: CASRSGTGDVLLRDSPLHF. The CDR3 nucleotides are TGCGCCAGCAGATCCGGGACAGGGGACGTGTTGTTACGGGATTCACCCCTCCACTTT.

About this clonotype itself: A read error may explain this, as a much larger clone is one base away. This chain joins TRBV4-1 and TRBJ2-3; the D gene is possibly TRBD2 (5 bases). The germline gives CDR1 MGHRA, CDR2 YSYEKL. The CDR3 runs to 14 residues. The DNA for the CDR3 is TGCGCCGGCAGCCCCCAAAGCGGTCCAGATACGCAGTATTTT. Translated: CAGSPQSGPDTQYF.

The chain links TRBV24-1 to TRBJ2-7; tentative D call: TRBD1 (6 bases). Germline V gene sequence: CDR1 KGHDR, CDR2 SFDVKD. The CDR3 has 15 amino acids. The V gene lost 2 bases and the J gene lost 5 bases, with 15 bases spanning the gap. The CDR3 DNA reads TGTGCCACCAGTGATTCACAGGGCCTAAGAAACGAGCAGTACTTC. Translation: CATSDSQGLRNEQYF.

The V and J genes are TRBV4-1 and TRBJ1-4, with D possibly being TRBD1 (5 bases). Trimming removed 1 base at V and 5 bases at J, with 17 bases between. This CDR3 region has 17 residues. From germline, CDR1 is MGHRA and CDR2 YSYEKL. Here the CDR3 reads CASSQVGILTENEKLFF. The CDR3 nucleotides read TGCGCCAGCAGCCAAGTAGGAATTCTGACAGAGAATGAAAAACTGTTTTTT.

The rearrangement links TRBV28 to TRBJ1-1; D is undetermined. Germline V CDR1 and CDR2: MDHEN, SYDVKM. This CDR3 region has 13 residues. Trimming removed 5 bases from V and 0 bases from J, with 7 bases in between. The CDR3, as DNA: TGTGCCAGCAGTCAATCAGTGAACACTGAAGCTTTCTTT. It translates to CASSQSVNTEAFF.

This chain connects TRBV6-1 to TRBJ2-3; 8 bases agree with TRBD2. V lost 2 bases to trimming and J lost 5 bases; unmatched junction nucleotides: 9. The CDR3 consists of 16 residues. Germline assignment: CDR1 MNHNS and CDR2 SASEGT. In DNA, the CDR3 is TGTGCCAGCAGTGAAACGGTGCGGGGGGTCGGAGATACGCAGTATTTT. Its translation is CASSETVRGVGDTQYF.

This clonotype showed up many times. The chain is built from TRBV3-1 and TRBJ1-1, with 7 bases identical to TRBD1. With V trimmed by 1 base and J by 11 bases, 4 bases remained unmatched. CDR3 size: 12 residues. Germline V gives CDR1 LGHDT, CDR2 YNNKEL (reference sequence). CDR3 nucleotides: TGTGCCAGCAGCCAAGTTACAGGGGAGGCTTTCTTT. Amino acids: CASSQVTGEAFF.

The V gene is TRBV24-1, the J gene TRBJ2-7; 13 bases agree with TRBD2. There are 15 residues in the CDR3. From germline, CDR1 is KGHDR and CDR2 SFDVKD. The trim removed 9 bases at V and 3 bases at J, leaving 7 bases unmatched. The CDR3 loop is CATGGLAGENYEQYF. CDR3 sequence (DNA): TGTGCCACCGGTGGACTAGCGGGGGAGAACTACGAGCAGTACTTC.

The genes are TRBV20-1 and TRBJ2-7; no reliable D call. Germline V gene lookup returns CDR1 DFQATT and CDR2 SNEGSKA (reference sequence). Trimming cost V 4 bases and J 2 bases, with 18 bases left between them. The CDR3 consists of 15 residues. The CDR3 DNA reads TGCAGTGCTACCCTGGCAGGTGTTGGAACCTACGAGCAGTACTTC. It is translated as CSATLAGVGTYEQYF.

The gene calls are TRBV20-1 and TRBJ2-2; weak D call: TRBD1 (6 bases). Germline V CDR1 and CDR2: DFQATT, SNEGSKA (reference sequence). Trimming cost V 5 bases and J 2 bases, with 9 bases left between them. This CDR3 region has 13 residues. CDR3 nucleotides: TGCAGTGCTTCCGGGACAAACACCGGGGAGCTGTTTTTT. Protein product: CSASGTNTGELFF.

The CDR3 sequence is CASSLVADNQPQHF. CDR3 DNA sequence: TGTGCCAGCAGCTTAGTGGCAGATAATCAGCCCCAGCATTTT. The J gene is TRBJ1-5, the V gene TRBV7-2, with D unresolved. Trimming cost V 1 base and J 4 bases, with 8 bases left between them. Per the germline V gene, CDR1 is SGHTA and CDR2 is FQGNSA. The CDR3 is 14 amino acids.

This chain joins TRBV7-3 and TRBJ2-7, with D unclear. The CDR3 runs 10 residues. Trimming shortened V by 6 bases and J by 9 bases, and 9 bases separated the two germline ends. Germline assignment: CDR1 SGHTA and CDR2 FQGTGA. This CDR3 is CASRPVGQYF. As DNA, the CDR3 is TGTGCCAGCAGGCCAGTGGGGCAGTACTTC.

The genes are TRBV28 and TRBJ1-6; no definite D call. Trimming took off 5 bases at V and 7 bases at J, with 12 bases between the two ends. Germline V gives CDR1 MDHEN, CDR2 SYDVKM. The CDR3 is 14 amino acids. The CDR3 loop reads CASSPTGENSPLHF. The CDR3 DNA is TGTGCCAGCAGTCCCACCGGGGAAAATTCACCCCTCCACTTT.

This clonotype was found a few times. Given the absence of the conserved phenylalanine or tryptophan at the CDR3 end, a read error is likely. The rearrangement uses TRBV4-1 and TRBJ2-3; D remains ambiguous. CDR3 length: 13 residues. Germline values: CDR1 MGHRA, CDR2 YSYEKL. V lost 0 bases and J 9 bases, leaving 10 bases between the germline ends. The CDR3 sequence is CASSQDPIGTQYS. The CDR3 nucleotides read TGCGCCAGCAGCCAAGACCCGATCGGAACGCAGTATTCT.

This clonotype was seen only once. The rearrangement joins TRBV7-2 to TRBJ2-3, with TRBD2 identical over 12 bases. Germline CDR1 reads SGHTA; CDR2 reads FQGNSA. V shed 5 bases, J shed 0 bases, and the junction held 9 bases outside the gene matches. The CDR3 consists of 18 residues. The CDR3 region is CASSVTSGSLLSTDTQYF. In nucleotides, the CDR3 is TGTGCCAGCAGCGTGACTAGCGGGAGTCTTTTGAGCACAGATACGCAGTATTTT.

This clonotype has a handful of counts. The chain combines TRBV20-1 with TRBJ2-5; 8 nucleotides line up with TRBD2. The CDR3 has 17 residues. V gave up 2 bases and J gave up 4 bases; unmatched junction bases: 15. Germline assignment: CDR1 DFQATT and CDR2 SNEGSKA (reference sequence). CDR3 sequence reads: CSARSHRASGSLETQYF. The CDR3 nucleotides read TGCAGTGCTAGATCCCATCGAGCGAGCGGGAGCCTAGAGACCCAGTACTTC.

This clonotype occurred many times. This rearrangement joins TRBV4-1 to TRBJ2-3; D unresolved. V was clipped by 2 bases and J by 0 bases, with 6 bases between them. CDR1 is MGHRA and CDR2 is YSYEKL in the germline V gene. The CDR3 is 14 amino acids. DNA for the CDR3: TGCGCCAGCAGCCAAATCGCTAGCACAGATACGCAGTATTTT. It codes for CASSQIASTDTQYF.